This is a list of T cell receptor beta chains from one sample in a study of blood T cell repertoires in COVID-19. This table comes from immunoSEQ multiplex PCR, and its TCRdb copy is limited to in-frame clones, with some not included. The sample records 140,000 to 150,000 clones, 80% to 90% being singletons. What was sequenced was peripheral blood. All receptors derive from a woman between 55 and 75 years old with COVID-19, enrolled during active disease. The CDR3 runs from the conserved cysteine through the conserved F or W. D genes are given only for firm matches. The listing skips clone size in some rows; elsewhere it reads once, few, many or a size class.

TRBD2	TRBV19	once	TRBJ2-7	CASSITSGAIAEQYF	TGTGCCAGTAGTATTACTAGCGGGGCAATCGCCGAGCAGTACTTC
NA	TRBV6-5	NA	TRBJ1-4	CASSPFANEKLFF	TGTGCCAGCAGTCCCTTTGCTAATGAAAAACTGTTTTTT
NA	TRBV25-1	NA	TRBJ1-4	CASSDPPGGTKDEKLFF	TGTGCCAGCAGTGACCCCCCCGGGGGGACAAAAGACGAAAAACTGTTTTTT
NA	TRBV7-9	few	TRBJ2-7	CASRGLGGYEQYF	TGTGCCAGCAGGGGACTCGGGGGATACGAGCAGTACTTC
NA	TRBV7-9	NA	TRBJ2-2	CASSLSWTTDTGELFF	TGTGCCAGCAGCTTGTCCTGGACTACTGACACCGGGGAGCTGTTTTTT
TRBD2	TRBV10-3	NA	TRBJ2-3	CAISESKGLLAGTDTQYF	TGTGCCATCAGTGAGTCGAAGGGTCTTCTAGCGGGGACTGATACGCAGTATTTT
NA	TRBV5-1	NA	TRBJ2-3	CASGWGEGSSTDTQYF	TGCGCCAGCGGTTGGGGGGAAGGGTCGAGCACAGATACGCAGTATTTT
TRBD1	TRBV20-1	NA	TRBJ2-7	CSASSLQGAISYEQYF	TGCAGTGCTAGTTCCCTACAGGGGGCGATCTCCTACGAGCAGTACTTC
NA	TRBV27	once	TRBJ2-7	CASRGGPGGFYEQYF	TGTGCCAGCAGGGGAGGCCCCGGTGGCTTCTACGAGCAGTACTTC
NA	TRBV9	NA	TRBJ1-1	CASSVVPGQTEAFF	TGTGCCAGCAGCGTAGTTCCGGGTCAGACTGAAGCTTTCTTT
NA	TRBV3-1/TRBV3-2	NA	TRBJ2-1	CASSQEEVRSDEQFF	TGTGCCAGCAGCCAAGAAGAGGTTAGGTCCGATGAGCAGTTCTTC
NA	TRBV27	NA	TRBJ1-2	CASSLGGGYGYTF	TGTGCCAGCAGTTTAGGGGGGGGCTATGGCTACACCTTC
TRBD1	TRBV7-7	NA	TRBJ1-1	CASSKDRGDYVNTEAFF	TGTGCTAGCAGTAAGGACAGGGGAGACTATGTGAACACTGAAGCTTTCTTT
TRBD1	TRBV7-8	NA	TRBJ1-2	CASSFTQGRTGGFNYGYTF	TGTGCCAGCAGCTTCACACAAGGGCGGACAGGGGGCTTCAACTATGGCTACACCTTC
TRBD2	TRBV27	NA	TRBJ2-1	CASGTSGGEREQFF	TGTGCCAGCGGGACTAGCGGGGGGGAAAGGGAGCAGTTCTTC
NA	TRBV7-8	NA	TRBJ1-1	CASSLAVAVGGEAFF	TGTGCCAGCAGCTTAGCGGTAGCGGTTGGAGGTGAAGCTTTCTTT
TRBD2	TRBV7-8	NA	TRBJ2-1	CASNGLAGAAYNEQFF	TGTGCCAGCAATGGACTAGCGGGCGCAGCCTACAATGAGCAGTTCTTC
NA	TRBV9	NA	TRBJ2-7	CASSETRDTYEQYF	TGTGCCAGCAGCGAAACCCGGGACACCTACGAGCAGTACTTC
TRBD1	TRBV29-1	NA	TRBJ2-6	CSVVGRTGGSGANVLTF	TGCAGCGTTGTCGGTAGGACAGGGGGCTCTGGGGCCAACGTCCTGACTTTC
TRBD2	TRBV11-3	NA	TRBJ2-5	CASSLGGTSGGPGVETQYF	TGTGCCAGCAGCTTAGGTGGGACTAGCGGGGGTCCCGGTGTTGAGACCCAGTACTTC
NA	TRBV5-1	NA	TRBJ2-7	CASSLGPGAYEQYF	TGCGCCAGCAGCTTGGGTCCCGGAGCCTACGAGCAGTACTTC
TRBD2	TRBV7-9	NA	TRBJ2-7	CASSPIRGGRDYEQYF	TGTGCCAGCAGCCCTATTCGGGGGGGCAGGGACTACGAGCAGTACTTC
TRBD1	TRBV15	NA	TRBJ2-1	CATGTGVVNEQFF	TGTGCCACCGGGACAGGGGTTGTTAATGAGCAGTTCTTC
NA	TRBV19	NA	TRBJ2-2	CASSRPGELFF	TGTGCCAGTAGTAGGCCCGGGGAGCTGTTTTTT
NA	TRBV9	NA	TRBJ2-7	CASSLDTSYEQYF	TGTGCCAGCAGCCTCGACACCTCCTACGAGCAGTACTTC
NA	TRBV29-1	NA	TRBJ2-7	CSARGANSYEQYF	TGCAGCGCCCGGGGGGCTAACTCCTACGAGCAGTACTTC
TRBD2	TRBV7-9	NA	TRBJ2-1	CASSLEISGGGGEQFF	TGTGCCAGCAGCTTAGAAATAAGCGGGGGAGGAGGTGAGCAGTTCTTC
TRBD1	TRBV7-8	NA	TRBJ2-7	CASSSGQGASYEQYF	TGTGCCAGCAGCTCCGGACAGGGGGCGTCTTACGAGCAGTACTTC
NA	TRBV6-2/TRBV6-3	NA	TRBJ2-7	CASSYVQGLHEQYF	TGTGCCAGCAGTTACGTGCAGGGGCTCCACGAGCAGTACTTC
NA	TRBV7-3	NA	TRBJ1-1	CASSPSTVYTEAFF	TGTGCCAGCAGCCCATCGACAGTCTACACTGAAGCTTTCTTT
NA	TRBV7-8	NA	TRBJ1-1	CASSTRGGATEAFF	TGTGCCAGCAGCACTCGGGGAGGGGCCACTGAAGCTTTCTTT
TRBD1	TRBV11-3	NA	TRBJ1-2	CASSSGQGDGYTF	TGTGCCAGCAGCTCAGGACAGGGAGATGGCTACACCTTC
TRBD1	TRBV18	NA	TRBJ1-5	CASSPGQGAFQPQHF	TGTGCCAGCTCACCGGGACAGGGGGCTTTCCAGCCCCAGCATTTT
NA	TRBV27	NA	TRBJ2-7	CASSLMGSSYEQYF	TGTGCCAGCAGTTTAATGGGCAGCTCCTACGAGCAGTACTTC
TRBD1	TRBV28	NA	TRBJ1-1	CASKGQGYTEAFF	TGTGCCAGCAAGGGACAGGGGTACACTGAAGCTTTCTTT
TRBD1	TRBV6-6	NA	TRBJ2-5	CASSYQGALGETQYF	TGTGCCAGCAGTTACCAGGGGGCTCTTGGTGAGACCCAGTACTTC
NA	TRBV11-2	NA	TRBJ2-5	CASSLGGRQETQYF	TGTGCCAGCAGCTTGGGGGGGCGACAAGAGACCCAGTACTTC
NA	TRBV15	NA	TRBJ1-2	CATSRLTMGSDRGYTF	TGTGCCACCAGCAGACTCACGATGGGCTCCGACCGGGGCTACACCTTC
NA	TRBV6-6	NA	TRBJ2-1	CASSLSGEEQFF	TGTGCCAGCAGCTTATCGGGGGAAGAGCAGTTCTTC
NA	TRBV21-1	NA	TRBJ1-6	CASSKKARQGNYNSPLHF	TGTGCCAGCAGCAAAAAGGCCCGACAGGGCAACTATAATTCACCCCTCCACTTT
NA	TRBV19	NA	TRBJ1-1	CASSKRTEAFF	TGTGCCAGTAGTAAGCGTACTGAAGCTTTCTTT
TRBD1	TRBV7-9	few	TRBJ1-1	CASSSTGTVPEAFF	TGTGCCAGCAGTTCAACGGGGACAGTCCCTGAAGCTTTCTTT
NA	TRBV3-1/TRBV3-2	NA	TRBJ1-1	CASSSGTRVNTEAFF	TGTGCCAGCAGCAGCGGGACGAGGGTGAACACTGAAGCTTTCTTT
NA	TRBV27	NA	TRBJ1-2	CASTSEGAAANYGYTF	TGTGCCAGCACCTCAGAAGGGGCTGCGGCTAACTATGGCTACACCTTC
TRBD2	TRBV7-9	NA	TRBJ2-7	CASSSTWTSGGLDEQYF	TGTGCCAGCAGCTCCACCTGGACTAGCGGGGGTCTCGACGAGCAGTACTTC
TRBD2	TRBV13	NA	TRBJ2-2	CASSTSGGTGELFF	TGTGCCAGCAGCACCTCGGGGGGCACCGGGGAGCTGTTTTTT